The entry below gives a single T cell receptor beta chain sequence along with its context. The clone's antigen remains unknown. Base qualities were left out, and no much larger clone turns up one base away. This entry belongs to a study of cytomegalovirus exposure and HLA in healthy donors (dated by TCRdb to about 2017). General notes on the study: An earlier analysis of some 550 of the donors reported about 250 Gb of sequence data and 100 million to 130 million unique TCR beta sequences from 150 million to 200 million T cells. Both class I and class II loci were covered by HLA typing, at four-digit resolution. The number of donors typed differed by locus, with 629-630 for A, B, C, DRB1 and DQB1, 522 for DQA1, some 570 for DPA1, and 472 for DPB1. Donor age, sex, ethnicity and CMV serostatus were compiled together with the repertoire data. In the later analysis, no new phenotypic data were used to find candidate immune exposures; instead, reliance was placed on TCR beta sequences and their occurrence across donors. In a later genetic analysis, genome-wide SNP genotypes for about 55% of the roughly 700 donors were used, and that subset was treated as a discovery cohort. About 300 gigabases of sequencing data and 78 million or so unique TCR sequences were included in an early release covering around 600 HLA-typed donors. The study aimed to test whether signatures of past pathogen exposure could be identified by cataloging public T cell receptors. Every discovery cohort repertoire had been produced on one sequencing platform. In a later analysis, previously published TCR beta repertoires from fewer than 750 donors were re-analyzed and high-resolution HLA genotyping was added so that TCR occurrence patterns could be studied. To predict cytomegalovirus infection status, the study brought together high-throughput TCR immunosequencing, statistical association of individual TCRs with disease status, and machine learning. Because of strong linkage in the cohort, five DR-DQ haplotypes were treated as single units for association and clustering. An earlier analysis of some 500 of the donors applied high-throughput TCR beta sequencing to assess whether each TCR beta V gene segment acted as functional or pseudogenic. Among approximately 370 genotyped donors of the cohort, an average of approximately 200,000 unique TCR beta nucleotide sequences was sequenced per donor, of which roughly 17% were non-productive. Using immunosequencing, the study profiled T cell repertoires from some 670 subjects and related those repertoires to cytomegalovirus serostatus. Besides the first cohort of roughly 640 subjects, a separate validation cohort made up of about 120 different subjects was used. The genetic ancestry cluster associated with self-reported Caucasian donors included about four fifths of the roughly 400 genotyped donors. Results the study describes overall, beyond this receptor: A further reported finding was that TCR beta sequences accurately predicted the HLA-A and HLA-B alleles for most subjects in the first cohort. The presence/absence analyses assumed that sequencing depth was roughly uniform across donors, and that assumption may not be true. V-gene and J-gene trimming of TCR beta chains was associated with a missense DCLRE1C variant in a later genetic analysis, and the association was replicated in an independent cohort. In an earlier analysis of 587 of the donors, most TCR beta V segments appeared in productive rearrangements about 87% or about 30% of the time, broadly matching IMGT annotations. Linkage disequilibrium might explain the correlated functional status among segregating V segments, but an unknown experimental factor could not be ruled out. According to a later analysis, most CMV-associated TCR beta chains appeared to be HLA-restricted, and the HLA associations seemed to be driven largely by CMV exposure. According to a later analysis, parvovirus B19, influenza, CMV and Epstein-Barr virus appeared linked to several top co-occurrence clusters. Because some donors lacked HLA typing at each locus, the association tests relied only on the typed subset. A few of the identified cytomegalovirus-associated TCR beta chains were confirmed in vitro to be specific for cytomegalovirus antigens. The cohort was sequenced for TCR beta chains only, and without alpha or paired-chain data the features that could be detected were limited. It was suggested by the authors that the approach could potentially be generalized to other disease states and immunological phenotypes. A group of highly shared sequence variants was considered likely to be a technical artifact of the sequencing pipeline. In a later analysis, HLA-associated TCR beta chains were found to be more clonally expanded and to have lower generation probabilities than equally common non-associated chains. The classifier was reported to diagnose cytomegalovirus status with high specificity and sensitivity in both the original cohort and the validation cohort. Most TCR sequences were seen in very few donors, while some public TCRs were found in many individuals. The only immune exposure information available for the cohort was CMV serostatus. Compared with the roughly 720-donor mean, donors in an Asian-associated ancestry cluster had fewer N-insertions in productive TCRs, according to a later genetic analysis. Strong co-occurrence of HLA alleles, especially DR and DQ, made assigning TCR associations to individual alleles difficult. At a false discovery rate of 0.05, a later analysis linked around 17,000 TCR beta sequences to specific HLA alleles. Because counts were too low, around 17 rarely observed V segments, including chromosome 9 orphons, were left out of the earlier analysis of about 620 of the donors. In a later analysis, the rate of TCR association differed among HLA loci, with DRB1 alleles having the most associated TCRs and HLA-C alleles having the fewest. The study listed around 160 TCR beta chains as associated with cytomegalovirus.

The cohort comprised 550 to 700 healthy bone marrow donors. At the time of sampling, every cohort member was nominally healthy, though immune exposures that went unrecorded were likely present. The donor tested CMV seropositive and was one of the 289 seropositive cohort members. Each donor provided a peripheral blood sample, and peripheral blood mononuclear cells were used for TCR beta sequencing. The Qiagen DNeasy Blood Extraction Kit was used to extract genomic DNA from the blood cell samples. Preparation of the library involved the immunoSEQ multiplex PCR assay. A mixture of 60 forward primers for TCR Vbeta segments and 13 reverse primers for TCR Jbeta segments was used in the multiplex PCR. The CDR3 region of rearranged TCR beta genes was amplified from genomic DNA with a multiplex PCR assay. Amplified TCR beta libraries were sequenced as 87-base-pair reads on the Illumina HiSeq System. Per the source publication's procedure: In a later analysis, around 80 million unique TCR beta chains were counted across the approximately 670 repertoires, and roughly 11 million of these chains were shared by at least two donors. Raw reads were error-corrected and collapsed into unique sequences by a nearest-neighbor algorithm in which closely related sequences were merged to remove PCR and sequencing errors. V, D and J gene segments were assigned by aligning CDR3 sequences to IMGT reference sequences. Each retained sequence needed at least a six-nucleotide match to both a V gene segment and a J gene segment. Rearrangements were called productive when the CDR3 lacked stop codons and stayed in frame with V and J; all others were non-productive. CDR3 was defined according to IMGT convention as the region running from the second conserved V-encoded cysteine to the conserved J-encoded phenylalanine. The earlier analysis of 450 to 750 of the donors excluded any sequence lacking an unambiguous match to a single V gene segment. An earlier analysis of a few hundred of the donors classified V segments as functional when productive rearrangements were above 56.7% and as segregating when the standard deviation between donors was above 5%. A statistical classification framework was built to diagnose cytomegalovirus status from the catalog of TCR beta chain sequences. V and J gene assignment, in a later analysis, came from comparing TCR nucleotide sequences with IMGT/GENE-DB human TR gene sequences. A later analysis assigned CDR3 sequences and most-parsimonious VDJ recombination scenarios with the TCRdist pipeline. In a later analysis, every TCR beta chain was defined by the combination of its CDR3 amino acid sequence and its V-gene family, and reads without a unique V-gene family were dropped. A later analysis removed 592 highly shared, low-generation-probability nucleotide sequences to deal with suspected cross-contamination and a sequencing artifact. A later analysis calculated a clonal expansion index for each public chain from normalized within-repertoire ranks of inferred template counts. In a later analysis, generation probabilities were computed using a VDJ recombination model fitted to out-of-frame rearrangements, and the results were checked against IGoR. In a later analysis, hypergeometric tests were used to score TCR-TCR, TCR-HLA and TCR-CMV co-occurrence, with a repertoire-size bias correction applied to TCR pairs. In a later analysis, false discovery rates were estimated by permuting HLA or CMV assignments 20 times. In a later analysis, co-occurring TCRs were grouped using DBSCAN, with TCRdist sequence similarity added in when clustering inside HLA-allele-positive subsets. Co-occurrence clustering excluded repertoires with fewer than 30,000 or more than 120,000 public chains, plus five with anomalous nucleotide sharing. Imported from immuneACCESS, the table was reduced by TCRdb to in-frame sequences with V and J called. These copies leave out some clones; in studies compared against another copy, an unresolved V gene accounts for under half, and the cause of the remainder is not known. V, J and clone size reflect that table, while D and trimming were determined from the DNA. Present in this sample are 150,000 to 200,000 clones, roughly four fifths of which were seen just once. The ten largest make up roughly 5% of the sample.

The sequence was obtained from a woman between 18 and 29 years old in good health and CMV-seropositive. The specimen sequenced was PBMCs.

The CDR3 amino acid sequence is: CASSLYPELNYGYTF. The DNA is TGTGCCAGCAGCTTATACCCTGAGCTCAACTATGGCTACACCTTC. Here the chain combines TRBV7-2 and TRBJ1-2; the D segment cannot be called with confidence. V was cut back by 2 bases and J by 2 bases, leaving a gap of 12 bases between them. Inclusive of the bounding cysteine and phenylalanine, the CDR3 is 15 residues long. Kept here is only the CDR3 DNA, which spans 45 bases and is read in frame from base 1. CDR1 and CDR2 (SGHTA, FQGNSA) derive from the germline V gene.